This entry is about one T cell receptor (beta chain). Germline V gene sequence: CDR1 SGHNT, CDR2 YYREEE (reference sequence). V gave up 4 bases and J gave up 1 base, with 15 bases separating them. CDR3 length: 15 amino acids. This record comes from a study of T cells in Graves' hyperthyroidism and ophthalmopathy. What was amplified from RNA transcripts were TCR beta CDR3 regions. The study used the HTBI primer set for a first-round RT-PCR of the TCR CDR3. TCRdb ran MiXCR on the multiplex PCR reads and lists one entry per CDR3 protein. The sample carries fewer than 650,000 distinct CDR3 sequences, 14% recorded once.

Sequencing was carried out using blood. This TCR was sampled from a woman under 40 with Graves' hyperthyroidism that later progressed to Graves' ophthalmopathy. The chain joins TRBV5-4 to TRBJ2-7; the D is unclear. CDR3 protein: CASSPGLSLSYEQYF. The CDR3 DNA is TGTGCCAGCAGCCCCGGCTTATCCTTATCCTACGAGCAGTACTTC.